These T cell receptor beta chains were read from a single sample in a study of shared T cell receptors in the human thymus. TCRdb's table, derived via immunoSEQ multiplex PCR, lists solely in-frame clones and lacks some. Of 650,000 to 950,000 clones in the sample, approximately 83% were seen once. Separately, the same data were catalogued under a study of human thymus T cells.

Sequencing used thymocytes. These receptors were taken from a girl in the first two years of life with a congenital heart defect. Both conserved end residues are part of each CDR3. D genes are given only for firm matches. Some rows have no size entry. The others give once, few or many, or a class for an expanded clone.

clone size: NA; D gene: NA; V gene: TRBV14; J gene: TRBJ1-2; CDR3 protein: CASSQGTVYTF; CDR3 DNA: TGTGCCAGCAGCCAAGGGACAGTGTACACCTTC
clone size: NA; D gene: TRBD1; V gene: TRBV19; J gene: TRBJ1-4; CDR3 protein: CASTEGGKREKLFF; CDR3 DNA: TGTGCCAGTACCGAAGGGGGCAAAAGAGAAAAACTGTTTTTT
clone size: NA; D gene: TRBD2; V gene: TRBV7-9; J gene: TRBJ2-3; CDR3 protein: CASSDSGVAGQYF; CDR3 DNA: TGTGCCAGCAGCGACAGCGGGGTAGCGGGCCAGTATTTT
clone size: NA; D gene: NA; V gene: TRBV5-4; J gene: TRBJ1-2; CDR3 protein: CASSLEGRANGYTF; CDR3 DNA: TGTGCCAGCAGCTTGGAAGGCAGGGCTAATGGCTACACCTTC
clone size: NA; D gene: NA; V gene: TRBV5-6; J gene: TRBJ1-4; CDR3 protein: CASSLDSGEGEKLFF; CDR3 DNA: TGTGCCAGCAGCTTGGATTCAGGGGAGGGAGAAAAACTGTTTTTT
clone size: NA; D gene: TRBD2; V gene: TRBV5-1; J gene: TRBJ2-3; CDR3 protein: CASSPGLAARTDTQYF; CDR3 DNA: TGCGCCAGCAGCCCAGGACTAGCAGCCCGCACAGATACGCAGTATTTT
clone size: NA; D gene: TRBD1; V gene: TRBV9; J gene: TRBJ2-7; CDR3 protein: CASSVRGLNGEQYF; CDR3 DNA: TGTGCCAGCAGCGTCAGGGGGCTCAACGGGGAGCAGTACTTC
clone size: NA; D gene: TRBD1; V gene: TRBV11-1; J gene: TRBJ2-1; CDR3 protein: CASSWGQGANEQFF; CDR3 DNA: TGTGCCAGCAGCTGGGGACAGGGGGCGAATGAGCAGTTCTTC
clone size: few; D gene: NA; V gene: TRBV9; J gene: TRBJ2-3; CDR3 protein: CASSVASVPTDTQYF; CDR3 DNA: TGTGCCAGCAGCGTAGCTAGCGTGCCTACAGATACGCAGTATTTT
clone size: NA; D gene: NA; V gene: TRBV7-8; J gene: TRBJ1-2; CDR3 protein: CASSPSGLNYGYTF; CDR3 DNA: TGTGCCAGCAGCCCCTCTGGCCTTAACTATGGCTACACCTTC
clone size: NA; D gene: NA; V gene: TRBV4-1; J gene: TRBJ1-6; CDR3 protein: CASSQTGYNNNSPLHF; CDR3 DNA: TGCGCCAGCAGCCAAACAGGGTATAATAATAATTCCCCCCTCCACTTT
clone size: NA; D gene: TRBD1; V gene: TRBV4-1; J gene: TRBJ1-2; CDR3 protein: CASSLVPGQGPLTYGYTF; CDR3 DNA: TGCGCCAGCAGCCTCGTCCCGGGACAGGGGCCCCTGACATATGGCTACACCTTC
clone size: NA; D gene: TRBD1; V gene: TRBV5-1; J gene: TRBJ2-7; CDR3 protein: CASSAPRDRAPYEQYF; CDR3 DNA: TGCGCCAGCAGCGCCCCCCGGGACAGGGCGCCCTACGAGCAGTACTTC
clone size: once; D gene: TRBD1; V gene: TRBV30; J gene: TRBJ1-1; CDR3 protein: CATGGTEVSTEAFF; CDR3 DNA: TGTGCCACGGGCGGGACAGAGGTGAGCACTGAAGCTTTCTTT
clone size: NA; D gene: NA; V gene: TRBV9; J gene: TRBJ1-1; CDR3 protein: CASSVEGGGNTEAFF; CDR3 DNA: TGTGCCAGCAGCGTAGAGGGCGGGGGGAACACTGAAGCTTTCTTT
clone size: NA; D gene: NA; V gene: TRBV7-2; J gene: TRBJ1-1; CDR3 protein: CASSSHLKNYVPQSNEAFF; CDR3 DNA: TGTGCCAGCAGCTCACACCTAAAAAACTACGTTCCCCAGTCGAATGAAGCTTTCTTT
clone size: NA; D gene: TRBD2; V gene: TRBV4-2; J gene: TRBJ2-3; CDR3 protein: CASGHETSGAFGDTQYF; CDR3 DNA: TGTGCCAGCGGCCATGAGACTAGCGGGGCCTTTGGAGATACGCAGTATTTT
clone size: once; D gene: NA; V gene: TRBV7-8; J gene: TRBJ2-7; CDR3 protein: CASSLDDSCWDYEQYF; CDR3 DNA: TGTGCCAGCAGCTTAGATGACAGCTGTTGGGATTACGAGCAGTACTTC
clone size: NA; D gene: TRBD1; V gene: TRBV6-4; J gene: TRBJ1-2; CDR3 protein: CASSDGTGGGGYTF; CDR3 DNA: TGTGCCAGCAGTGATGGGACAGGGGGCGGCGGCTACACCTTC
clone size: NA; D gene: NA; V gene: TRBV27; J gene: TRBJ2-7; CDR3 protein: CASRSRVLSYEQYF; CDR3 DNA: TGTGCCAGCAGGTCCCGGGTCCTCTCCTACGAGCAGTACTTC
clone size: NA; D gene: TRBD1; V gene: TRBV9; J gene: TRBJ1-2; CDR3 protein: CASSGGTGGGYTF; CDR3 DNA: TGTGCCAGCAGCGGCGGGACAGGGGGTGGCTACACCTTC
clone size: NA; D gene: NA; V gene: TRBV9; J gene: TRBJ1-2; CDR3 protein: CASSLDAEFYGYTF; CDR3 DNA: TGTGCCAGCAGCCTAGACGCAGAATTCTATGGCTACACCTTC
clone size: few; D gene: NA; V gene: TRBV27; J gene: TRBJ2-1; CDR3 protein: CASSPKRSGSGNEQFF; CDR3 DNA: TGTGCCAGCAGTCCTAAGAGGAGCGGTTCGGGGAATGAGCAGTTCTTC
clone size: NA; D gene: NA; V gene: TRBV5-1; J gene: TRBJ2-2; CDR3 protein: CASSFGTSNTGELFF; CDR3 DNA: TGCGCCAGCAGCTTCGGGACTTCGAACACCGGGGAGCTGTTTTTT
clone size: NA; D gene: NA; V gene: TRBV6-5; J gene: TRBJ1-3; CDR3 protein: CASSWSGSGNTIYF; CDR3 DNA: TGTGCCAGCAGTTGGTCGGGCTCTGGAAACACCATATATTTT
clone size: once; D gene: NA; V gene: TRBV4-1; J gene: TRBJ1-5; CDR3 protein: CASSQDRDKGPIEHF; CDR3 DNA: TGCGCCAGCAGCCAAGATCGGGACAAGGGCCCGATTGAGCATTTT
clone size: NA; D gene: TRBD1; V gene: TRBV7-8; J gene: TRBJ1-2; CDR3 protein: CASSSYGTDYGYTF; CDR3 DNA: TGTGCCAGCAGCTCCTACGGGACAGACTATGGCTACACCTTC
clone size: NA; D gene: NA; V gene: TRBV5-1; J gene: TRBJ2-2; CDR3 protein: CASSRRTKLNRANTGELFF; CDR3 DNA: TGCGCCAGCAGCAGACGGACAAAACTAAACCGAGCGAACACCGGGGAGCTGTTTTTT
clone size: NA; D gene: TRBD2; V gene: TRBV11-2; J gene: TRBJ2-7; CDR3 protein: CASSSYGLATYEQYF; CDR3 DNA: TGTGCCAGCAGCTCTTACGGACTAGCAACCTACGAGCAGTACTTC
clone size: NA; D gene: TRBD1; V gene: TRBV20-1; J gene: TRBJ1-2; CDR3 protein: CSATTGDGYTF; CDR3 DNA: TGCAGTGCTACGACAGGGGATGGCTACACCTTC
clone size: NA; D gene: NA; V gene: TRBV6-1; J gene: TRBJ1-5; CDR3 protein: CASSEVQKQGGNQPQHF; CDR3 DNA: TGTGCCAGCAGTGAAGTGCAGAAACAGGGCGGTAATCAGCCCCAGCATTTT
clone size: NA; D gene: NA; V gene: TRBV10-3; J gene: TRBJ1-1; CDR3 protein: CAIRDCRTEAFF; CDR3 DNA: TGTGCCATCAGGGACTGTCGCACTGAAGCTTTCTTT